What follows is one T cell receptor beta chain and its context. Its antigen specificity is not known. At one end the junction does not follow the germline gene, possibly because of a read error. TCR beta CDR3 regions were amplified from RNA transcripts. The first round of RT-PCR for the TCR CDR3 was performed with the HTBI primer set and the Qiagen OneStep RT-PCR kit. A second multiplex PCR round built the libraries, followed by size selection and purification. Sequencing of the libraries was done on an Illumina HiSeq2000 using paired-end 100 bp reads. As for the authors' bioinformatics: SOAPnuke was used to process the raw data, throwing out any read that contained adapters or uncalled bases, had a mean Phred below 15, or lacked an exact constant-primer or identifier match. High-quality paired reads were merged with COPE v1.2.5, and unique nucleotide sequences were defined as clonotypes. MiTCR v1.1 was used to align the clonotypes against IMGT TRBV, TRBD and TRBJ reference segments. The analysis was restricted to V-J combinations with a frequency above 0.0001, which together covered over 99% of the repertoires. The TCS score was defined as F50 (clonal expansion) divided by E x V (chaos), with BLOSUM62-based TCRdist calculated between CDR3 peptides within each V-J. Welch's t-statistics and random forest reduced around 510 V-J features to 10 to 15, which were used in a naive Bayes classifier (R e1071). Through fastp at Q25 and MiXCR, TCRdb rebuilt clones from the public reads, retaining in-frame beta chains. Rows are unified per CDR3 protein, each entry keeping the most common DNA and genes. The V and J calls here are based on TCRdb, not the publication. This sample has more than 550,000 distinct CDR3 sequences in its table, and over 15% of those were observed once. Over 15% of the sample is in the top ten clones.

The data stem from a study of T cells in Graves' hyperthyroidism and ophthalmopathy (dated 2019 in TCRdb). Background for the entire study: Peripheral blood samples were taken at initial diagnosis, before any treatment was given. The paper reports TCR Vbeta CDR3 sequencing of approximately 140 peripheral blood samples: around 41 ophthalmopathy, around 80 hyperthyroidism and 17 progressor patients. A discovery cohort of about 96 patients, about 44 with Graves' ophthalmopathy and 55 to 60 with stable Graves' hyperthyroidism, was used to find distinguishing TCR V-J signatures. The 100 or so discovery patients were divided at random into training and test sets in a 7:3 ratio. After blood sampling, hyperthyroidism patients were treated with methimazole at a starting dose of 30 mg daily, and ophthalmopathy patients were treated with high-dose intravenous methylprednisolone. Whether ophthalmopathy could be predicted prospectively was tested in an independent validation cohort made up of 18 to 20 hyperthyroidism patients plus 17 patients who later progressed to ophthalmopathy. The study also compared thyroid tissue and blood T-cell repertoires from about six Graves' hyperthyroidism patients. General study outcomes and caveats: In validation, the model predicted progression to ophthalmopathy with approximately 70% sensitivity and 72% to 75% specificity, a median of about 6.7 months before onset. A model built on a 13 V-J signature distinguished ophthalmopathy from stable hyperthyroidism, reaching about 89% sensitivity and around 81% specificity in cross-validation and 80%/75% in testing. Most expanded thyroid clonotypes (frequency above 0.001) were also detected in blood, a finding suggesting that blood repertoires may reflect thyroid immune responses. Sample size was not statistically predetermined, and blinding of investigators to group allocation was not performed.

The CDR3 runs 15 amino acids, cysteine and phenylalanine included. Only the CDR3 region is kept as DNA, spanning 45 bases read in frame from base 1. Hyperthyroidism patients were newly diagnosed, with disease duration under 2 months, and aged 18 to 65 years. Patients with uncontrolled infections, other autoimmune diseases, pregnancy or lactation were excluded. Diagnoses were established on the basis of clinical symptoms, serum thyroxine and TRAb, thyroid ultrasound, and orbital computed tomography. For progressor patients, blood was drawn at the first diagnosis of hyperthyroidism, before any ophthalmopathy symptoms had appeared. PBMCs were separated from roughly 9.6 ml of fresh peripheral blood using Ficoll-Paque density gradient centrifugation. Progressor patients were initially diagnosed with Graves' hyperthyroidism and developed ophthalmopathy during follow-up. Total RNA was extracted using Trizol reagent, and RNA quality was assessed on an Agilent 2100 Bioanalyzer.

The TCR sequence derives from a woman aged 45-60 years with Graves' hyperthyroidism that later progressed to Graves' ophthalmopathy. Rearrangement joined TRBV12-3 or TRBV12-4 to TRBJ2-1, with a tentative D gene TRBD2 over 6 matching bases. Sequences were obtained from blood. CDR3 protein: CASSYGGSSYNEQLF. The DNA sequence is given as TGTGCCAGCAGTTATGGGGGGAGCTCCTACAATGAGCAGCTCTTC.